The 26 T cell receptor beta chains below come from one sample, sequenced in a study of blood T cell repertoires in COVID-19. Clones were sequenced by immunoSEQ multiplex PCR, and TCRdb holds only the in-frame ones, with some missing. Among about 300,000 clones listed, around 85% were seen once. The sample consisted of PBMCs or T cells enriched from blood (not recorded which). These receptors all stem from a young man who had recovered from COVID-19.

This sequence joins TRBV28 and TRBJ1-1; possible D gene TRBD1, 6 bases. Trimming stripped 6 bases from V and 3 bases from J, with 11 bases between. The CDR3 spans 13 residues. The V gene's germline CDR1 is MDHEN and CDR2 SYDVKM. The CDR3 nucleotides read TGTGCCAGCAGCCGGGGACATCACACTGAAGCTTTCTTT. Its protein is CASSRGHHTEAFF.

The chain combines TRBV7-2 with TRBJ2-7; 10 bases fit TRBD1. This CDR3 spans 14 amino acids. V dropped 5 bases and J dropped 3; count of bases not matched to a gene: 4. Per germline, CDR1 SGHTA and CDR2 FQGNSA. The CDR3 nucleotides are TGTGCCAGCAGCCTGACAGGGGGCCTCTACGAGCAGTACTTC. Translation gives CASSLTGGLYEQYF.

This chain uses TRBV11-3 with TRBJ2-5; D is perhaps TRBD1 (5 bases). V lost 0 bases to trimming and J lost 3 bases, with 11 bases between them. CDR1 is SGHNT and CDR2 is YENEEA in the germline V gene. This CDR3 comprises 15 residues. As DNA, the CDR3 is TGTGCCAGCAGCTTAGAATTCGGCAGGGAAGAGACCCAGTACTTC. Its protein product is CASSLEFGREETQYF.

V gene TRBV27 combines with J gene TRBJ1-2; the match to TRBD1 covers 9 bases. The trim removed 5 bases at V and 4 bases at J, leaving 11 bases unmatched. Germline CDR1 is MNHEY and CDR2 is SMNVEV (reference sequence). The CDR3 runs to 16 residues. CDR3 sequence: CASSIRGDRVGYGYTF. CDR3 sequence (DNA): TGTGCCAGCAGTATCAGGGGGGACAGGGTTGGCTATGGCTACACCTTC.

This clone was observed once. The chain couples TRBV6-5 to TRBJ1-1; a possible D gene is TRBD1 (5 bases). The length of the CDR3 is 13 residues. The V end was cut by 8 bases, the J end by 0 bases, with 10 bases between. Per germline, CDR1 MNHEY and CDR2 SVGAGI. The CDR3 loop is CASSNRMNTEAFF. The DNA for the CDR3 is TGTGCCAGCTCCAACAGGATGAACACTGAAGCTTTCTTT.

On this clone: This sample includes further DNA sequences coding for the same CDR3. The chain uses TRBV6-5 and TRBJ1-6; 8 nucleotides align to TRBD1. Trimming at V came to 2 bases and at J to 7 bases, leaving 4 bases not matched to a gene. In germline, CDR1 is MNHEY, CDR2 SVGAGI. The CDR3 contains 15 residues. The CDR3 reads CASSYRQGRNSPLHF. In nucleotides, the CDR3 is TGTGCCAGCAGTTACCGACAGGGGAGGAATTCACCCCTCCACTTT.

The CDR3 DNA sequence: TGTGCCATCGGGACAACGAACACTGAAGCTTTCTTT. It codes for CAIGTTNTEAFF. This chain connects TRBV10-3 to TRBJ1-1; a weak D match, TRBD1 (6 bases). Germline-derived CDR1 and CDR2 are ENHRY and SYGVKD. Deletions cut 8 bases from V and 1 base from J, with 8 bases between. The CDR3 has 12 amino acids.

Concerning this clone: The junction does not match germline at one end; this may be a read error. The CDR3 loop reads CTSSRGGAAFF. For the CDR3, the DNA is TGTACCAGCAGTCGAGGGGGCGCAGCTTTCTTT. The chain uses TRBV6-5 and TRBJ1-1; 7 nucleotides agree with TRBD1. Germline V gene sequence: CDR1 MNHEY, CDR2 SVGAGI. This CDR3 contains 11 residues.

This chain links TRBV6-6 with TRBJ1-1; TRBD1 matches at 8 bases. The V gene's germline CDR1 is MNHNY and CDR2 SVGAGI (reference sequence). Trimming cost V 2 bases and J 4 bases; bases outside gene matches: 6. The CDR3 extends over 15 amino acids. In DNA form, the CDR3 reads TGTGCCAGCAGTTACCCAACAGGGGGGAGCACTGAAGCTTTCTTT. Its protein is CASSYPTGGSTEAFF.

This clone was counted only a few times. The rearrangement links TRBV7-9 to TRBJ1-1; D not resolved. The CDR3 extends over 12 amino acids. V was pared by 4 bases and J by 6 bases, with 9 bases between. In germline, CDR1 is SEHNR, CDR2 FQNEAQ (reference sequence). The CDR3 DNA reads TGTGCCAGCAGCTCACGACACCCTGAAGCTTTCTTT. Its translation: CASSSRHPEAFF.

The CDR3 loop reads CASSEMATDTQYF. The CDR3 coding sequence is TGTGCCAGCAGTGAAATGGCAACAGATACGCAGTATTTT. The chain employs TRBV6-1 and TRBJ2-3; D is unclear. The CDR3 sequence is 13 residues long. CDR1 and CDR2 from the germline V gene are MNHNS and SASEGT. Trimming stripped 2 bases from V and 3 bases from J, with 6 bases between.

The chain combines TRBV18 with TRBJ2-1, with 9 bases lining up with TRBD1. CDR3 size: 19 residues. J was trimmed by 0 bases and V by 4 bases; bases with no gene match: 13. Germline assignment: CDR1 KGHSH and CDR2 LQKENI. CDR3 DNA: TGTGCCAGCTCACAGCCGGGACAGGGCCGCTCTGACTCCTACAATGAGCAGTTCTTC. Its protein is CASSQPGQGRSDSYNEQFF.

The V call is TRBV14, the J call TRBJ1-6; tentatively, D is TRBD1 (6 bases). CDR1 is SGHDN, CDR2 FVKESK, per germline. The ends were cut back, 1 base at V and 7 bases at J, with 8 bases in the middle. The CDR3 totals 14 residues. In DNA, the CDR3 is TGTGCCAGCAGCCAAGGACAGGTGAATTCACCCCTCCACTTT. Protein product: CASSQGQVNSPLHF.

This rearrangement joins TRBV6-5 to TRBJ1-3, with TRBD1 as a possible D gene (6 bases). CDR3 length: 13 amino acids. Germline V gene sequence: CDR1 MNHEY, CDR2 SVGAGI. V lost 7 bases and J 2 bases, leaving 9 bases between the germline ends. CDR3 sequence: CASIEGAGNTIYF. In DNA form, the CDR3 reads TGTGCCAGCATCGAGGGGGCTGGAAACACCATATATTTT.

The chain is built from TRBV4-1 and TRBJ1-2, with 10 positions matching TRBD1. This CDR3 comprises 14 residues. In germline, CDR1 is MGHRA, CDR2 YSYEKL. The V gene end was trimmed by 4 bases and the J gene end by 7 bases; junction bases not matched to a gene: 6. CDR3: CASSPTGGATGYTF. The CDR3 DNA reads TGCGCCAGCAGCCCGACAGGGGGCGCGACTGGCTACACCTTC.

J is TRBJ1-2 and V is TRBV3-1 (or the pseudogene TRBV3-2), with TRBD1 matching 7 bases. Germline CDR1 LGHDT, CDR2 YNNKEL (reference sequence). This CDR3 comprises 15 residues. Trimming cost V 4 bases and J 4 bases; bases outside gene matches: 9. The CDR3 is CASSPGTAYPYGYTF. As DNA, the CDR3 is TGTGCCAGCAGCCCCGGGACAGCCTACCCCTATGGCTACACCTTC.

This chain joins TRBV4-3 and TRBJ1-2, with D possibly being TRBD1 (5 bases). Germline CDR1 reads LGHNA; CDR2 reads YSLEER. The CDR3 sequence is 16 residues long. V lost 0 bases and J lost 3, with 14 bases in between. CDR3 sequence (DNA): TGCGCCAGCAGCCAAGATCGGAGTGGGGCCTACTATGGCTACACCTTC. Its protein is CASSQDRSGAYYGYTF.

The chain joins TRBV6-5 to TRBJ2-7, with D possibly TRBD1 on 6 matching bases. V lost 6 bases, J lost 2 bases, and 11 bases lay in between. CDR3 length: 13 amino acids. Germline lookup yields CDR1 MNHEY and CDR2 SVGAGI. CDR3: CASRPGQAYEQYF. The CDR3 nucleotides are TGTGCCAGCAGACCGGGACAAGCCTACGAGCAGTACTTC.

V and J are TRBV4-3 and TRBJ2-1; 10 bases fit TRBD2. Germline CDR1 LGHNA, CDR2 YSLEER. The CDR3 is 17 amino acids. Trimming took 0 bases from V and 0 from J; bases not matched to a gene: 2. CDR3 nucleotide sequence: TGCGCCAGCAGCCAAGACCTAGCGGGGGTCTCCTACAATGAGCAGTTCTTC. Its protein is CASSQDLAGVSYNEQFF.

The chain joins TRBV7-8 to TRBJ1-2, with TRBD1 matching 7 bases. This CDR3 has 15 residues. Germline CDR1 SGHVS, CDR2 FQNEAQ. The ends lost 1 base at V and 3 bases at J; junction bases unmatched: 5. The CDR3 DNA follows: TGTGCCAGCAGCTTAGGGCCAGGGGGACACTATGGCTACACCTTC. Its translation: CASSLGPGGHYGYTF.

The chain's CDR3 is CASSLMGTDNYGYTF. CDR3 bases: TGTGCCAGCAGCTTGATGGGGACAGATAACTATGGCTACACCTTC. The rearrangement links TRBV5-6 to TRBJ1-2, with 7 bases aligning to TRBD1. The CDR3 covers 15 residues. Germline CDR1 and CDR2: SGHDT and YYEEEE. J gave up 1 base and V 1 base, and 4 bases lay outside the gene matches.

The genes are TRBV12-3 or TRBV12-4 and TRBJ2-5; no clear D. V dropped 6 bases and J dropped 1 base, with 6 bases sitting between them. The CDR3 is 12 residues long. The CDR3 region is CASRQLQETQYF. The CDR3 nucleotides read TGTGCCAGCAGACAGCTCCAAGAGACCCAGTACTTC.

The rearrangement links TRBV20-1 to TRBJ2-7; weak D call: TRBD1 (6 bases). The CDR3 runs to 13 residues. Germline V gene data show CDR1 as DFQATT and CDR2 as SNEGSKA (reference sequence). V was trimmed by 3 bases and J by 5 bases, leaving 14 bases between them. The CDR3 sequence is CSASLAGANEQYF. CDR3 DNA: TGCAGTGCTAGTTTGGCAGGGGCGAACGAGCAGTACTTC.

The rearrangement joins TRBV15 to TRBJ1-1, with 9 bases fitting TRBD1. V dropped 3 bases and J dropped 4; count of bases not matched to a gene: 6. Germline V gives CDR1 LNHNV, CDR2 YYDKDF (reference sequence). The CDR3 contains 15 residues. The CDR3 region has the DNA TGTGCCACCAGCAGGAAGACAGGGGGAGCCACTGAAGCTTTCTTT. Translated: CATSRKTGGATEAFF.

This chain uses TRBV2 with TRBJ2-7, with D possibly matching TRBD1 (7 bases). Trimming left V 8 bases short and J 3 bases short, with 14 bases between. CDR3 length equals 13 residues. The V gene's germline CDR1 is SNHLY and CDR2 FYNNEI. The CDR3 spells CASGRDRSYEQYF. CDR3 nucleotides: TGTGCCAGCGGGCGGGACAGAAGCTACGAGCAGTACTTC.

The chain links TRBV5-1 to TRBJ1-2; the D gene is possibly TRBD1 (5 bases). Germline V gene sequence: CDR1 SGHRS, CDR2 YFSETQ. V was pared by 4 bases and J by 8 bases, with 33 bases between. This CDR3 spans 19 amino acids. CDR3 region: CASSPTWGGPGMAGLGYTF. The CDR3 DNA reads TGCGCCAGCAGCCCCACCTGGGGGGGTCCGGGCATGGCGGGGTTAGGCTACACCTTC.